The rows below give T cell receptor beta chains drawn from one sample of a study of blood T cells in healthy people across ages. TCRdb re-called the 5' RACE reads through MiXCR, storing one row per CDR3 protein. The profile shows 800,000 to 1,300,000 distinct CDR3 sequences, approximately 25% of them singletons. This same sample was also part of a study on T cells of mothers and their children.

Sequences were obtained from blood. These receptors were collected from a girl aged 2 to 10 in good health. Each CDR3 is given with its conserved first and last residue. The order of the fields is CDR3 protein, CDR3 DNA, J gene, V gene, D gene, clone size, CDR3 length. The D gene is left open where the match is weak. Where a row states a size, it is once, few, many or the class of an expanded clone; other rows omit it.

CASSCQWDSKETQYF,TGTGCCAGCAGTTGCCAATGGGACAGCAAAGAGACCCAGTACTTC,TRBJ2-5,TRBV6-5,TRBD1,few,15
CASSPEGNSNQPQHF,TGCGCCAGCAGCCCTGAGGGTAATAGCAATCAGCCCCAGCATTTT,TRBJ1-5,TRBV4-1,-,-,15
CASSLAGGPIETQYF,TGTGCCAGCAGCTTAGCGGGGGGCCCAATTGAGACCCAGTACTTC,TRBJ2-5,TRBV7-6,-,few,15
CAISEGPGRGCEQYF,TGTGCCATCAGTGAAGGACCTGGTCGTGGTTGCGAGCAGTACTTC,TRBJ2-7,TRBV10-3,-,-,15
CASLGQGGYEQYF,TGTGCCAGCTTGGGACAGGGAGGATACGAGCAGTACTTC,TRBJ2-7,TRBV18,TRBD1,few,13
CSAYPGTGLSNQPQHF,TGCAGTGCATATCCCGGGACAGGGTTGAGCAATCAGCCCCAGCATTTT,TRBJ1-5,TRBV20-1,TRBD1,few,16
CASSISLPRGKIAYEQYF,TGTGCCAGCAGCATAAGTCTTCCCAGGGGAAAGATTGCCTACGAGCAGTACTTC,TRBJ2-7,TRBV7-9,-,few,18
CASSQGTVPPGYEQYF,TGTGCCAGCAGCCAAGGGACTGTCCCCCCGGGGTACGAGCAGTACTTC,TRBJ2-7,TRBV7-2,-,many,16
CASSPILAGVYNEQFF,TGTGCCAGCAGTCCTATACTAGCGGGGGTCTACAATGAGCAGTTCTTC,TRBJ2-1,TRBV6-2/TRBV6-3,TRBD2,few,16
CASSSRPGNKQYF,TGTGCCAGCAGCTCCCGACCAGGTAACAAGCAGTATTTT,TRBJ2-3,TRBV9,-,-,13
CASSRDIDTQYF,TGTGCCAGCAGCAGGGATATAGATACGCAGTATTTT,TRBJ2-3,TRBV5-5,-,few,12
CASSLLGKGANVLTF,TGTGCCAGCAGTTTACTAGGGAAGGGGGCCAACGTCCTGACTTTC,TRBJ2-6,TRBV12-3/TRBV12-4,-,-,15
CSAREGGLRQFF,TGCAGTGCTAGGGAGGGGGGACTGAGGCAGTTCTTC,TRBJ2-1,TRBV20-1,-,-,12
CASSLHSANPPRGYTF,TGTGCCAGCAGCTTACATTCCGCTAACCCCCCTAGGGGCTACACCTTC,TRBJ1-2,TRBV11-2,-,few,16
CASSFNPHNEQFF,TGCGCCAGCAGCTTTAACCCTCACAATGAGCAGTTCTTC,TRBJ2-1,TRBV5-1,-,-,13
CASSWYGAGESPDTQYF,TGTGCCAGCAGCTGGTATGGGGCGGGAGAAAGTCCGGATACGCAGTATTTT,TRBJ2-3,TRBV4-2,TRBD2,-,17
CASSLTNQGSLRGYTF,TGCGCCAGCAGCCTGACCAATCAGGGGTCATTACGTGGCTACACCTTC,TRBJ1-2,TRBV4-1,-,-,16
CASSGRISTDTQYF,TGTGCCAGCTCCGGAAGGATTTCCACAGATACGCAGTATTTT,TRBJ2-3,TRBV28,-,-,14
CASCLLRDYGNEKLFF,TGTGCCAGCTGTCTACTCCGGGACTATGGAAATGAAAAACTGTTTTTT,TRBJ1-4,TRBV12-3/TRBV12-4,-,few,16
CASSHTLGGRTDTQYF,TGTGCCAGCAGCCACACCTTAGGGGGTCGCACAGATACGCAGTATTTT,TRBJ2-3,TRBV7-3,-,-,16
CSVEDPDGRLYGYTF,TGCAGCGTTGAAGATCCCGACGGGAGATTATATGGCTACACCTTC,TRBJ1-2,TRBV29-1,-,-,15
CSVDTWQGMGETQYF,TGCAGCGTTGATACTTGGCAGGGCATGGGAGAGACCCAGTACTTC,TRBJ2-5,TRBV29-1,-,few,15
CASNGQGIEEKLFF,TGTGCCAGCAACGGGCAGGGGATTGAGGAAAAACTGTTTTTT,TRBJ1-4,TRBV28,-,-,14
CASSTGESAGYEQYF,TGTGCCAGCAGCACAGGGGAGTCGGCAGGCTACGAGCAGTACTTC,TRBJ2-7,TRBV9,TRBD1,-,15
CASSFSRVEMNTEAFF,TGCGCCAGCAGCTTCTCCAGGGTGGAAATGAACACTGAAGCTTTCTTT,TRBJ1-1,TRBV5-1,-,-,16
CASSLVQDTEAFF,TGTGCCAGCAGCTTAGTACAGGACACTGAAGCTTTCTTT,TRBJ1-1,TRBV7-2,-,few,13
CASSPQEDEQFF,TGTGCCAGCAGCCCCCAGGAGGATGAGCAGTTCTTC,TRBJ2-1,TRBV12-3/TRBV12-4,-,few,12
CASSQETIGALSTEAFF,TGTGCCAGCTCACAAGAAACCATAGGAGCCCTGAGCACTGAAGCTTTCTTT,TRBJ1-1,TRBV18,-,-,17
CASSRHGVETQYF,TGTGCCAGCAGTAGACACGGGGTAGAGACCCAGTACTTC,TRBJ2-5,TRBV6-1,-,once,13
CASSQTPGGQETQYF,TGTGCCAGCAGTCAAACCCCAGGGGGACAAGAGACCCAGTACTTC,TRBJ2-5,TRBV6-1,TRBD1,many,15
CSVEPAGAHYEQYF,TGCAGCGTTGAACCGGCAGGGGCCCATTACGAGCAGTACTTC,TRBJ2-7,TRBV29-1,-,-,14
CASSQDQGAGYGYTF,TGCGCCAGCAGCCAAGATCAGGGGGCAGGCTATGGCTACACCTTC,TRBJ1-2,TRBV4-1,TRBD1,-,15
CASSLSGGWSSYNEQFF,TGTGCCAGCAGTTTGAGCGGGGGGTGGAGTTCCTACAATGAGCAGTTCTTC,TRBJ2-1,TRBV12-3/TRBV12-4,TRBD2,-,17
CASNREAGPARAFF,TGTGCCAGCAACCGCGAGGCCGGTCCAGCGAGAGCTTTCTTT,TRBJ1-1,TRBV6-5,-,few,14
CASSDPLQQGAETQYF,TGTGCCAGCAGTGACCCTTTACAACAGGGGGCAGAGACCCAGTACTTC,TRBJ2-5,TRBV6-4,TRBD1,-,16
CASRDGLNTEAFF,TGTGCCTCCAGGGACGGACTGAACACTGAAGCTTTCTTT,TRBJ1-1,TRBV12-3/TRBV12-4,-,many,13
CASSGNRDRGTDEQFF,TGTGCCAGCAGCGGTAACCGGGACAGGGGTACCGATGAGCAGTTCTTC,TRBJ2-1,TRBV7-9,TRBD1,-,16
CASSFGSLAYEQYF,TGTGCCAGCAGTTTTGGCAGCCTGGCCTACGAGCAGTACTTC,TRBJ2-7,TRBV12-3/TRBV12-4,-,-,14